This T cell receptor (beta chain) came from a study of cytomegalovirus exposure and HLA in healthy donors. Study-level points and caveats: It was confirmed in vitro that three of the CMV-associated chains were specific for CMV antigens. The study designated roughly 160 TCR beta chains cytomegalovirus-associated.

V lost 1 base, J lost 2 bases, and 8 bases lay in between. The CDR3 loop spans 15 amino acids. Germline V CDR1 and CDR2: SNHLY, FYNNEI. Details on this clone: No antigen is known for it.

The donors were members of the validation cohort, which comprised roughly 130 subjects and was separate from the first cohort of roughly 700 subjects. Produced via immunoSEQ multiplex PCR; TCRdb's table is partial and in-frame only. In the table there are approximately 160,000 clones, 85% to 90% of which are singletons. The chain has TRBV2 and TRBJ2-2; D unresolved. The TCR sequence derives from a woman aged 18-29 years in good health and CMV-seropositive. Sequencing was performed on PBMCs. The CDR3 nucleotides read TGTGCCAGCAGTGAAGTGGCTAGTAACACCGGGGAGCTGTTTTTT. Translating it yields CASSEVASNTGELFF.